Following are 25 T cell receptor beta chains from one sample sequenced in a study of blood T cell repertoires in COVID-19. Measured with immunoSEQ multiplex PCR; TCRdb has only the in-frame clones, and not every one. The repertoire includes some 97,000 clones, roughly 79% of them detected once, and about 12% sits in the top ten. Sequencing was carried out using peripheral blood. All receptors derive from a woman aged 70-85 years with acute or convalescent COVID-19.

This clone was observed a few times. The V call is TRBV7-9, the J call TRBJ2-1; a weak D match, TRBD1 (6 bases). Germline CDR1 SEHNR, CDR2 FQNEAQ (reference sequence). This CDR3 has 15 amino acids. Trimming pared 1 base from V and 10 bases from J, leaving 17 bases between. The CDR3 here is CASSLGWANRDEQFF. The CDR3 nucleotides are TGTGCCAGCAGCTTAGGTTGGGCAAACAGGGACGAGCAGTTCTTC.

J is TRBJ2-3 and V is TRBV19, with D tentatively TRBD2 (7 bases). In germline, CDR1 is LNHDA, CDR2 SQIVND (reference sequence). There are 16 residues in the CDR3. The V end was cut by 1 base, the J end by 4 bases, with 15 bases between. The CDR3 region is CASSIGGGAGADTQYF. In nucleotides, the CDR3 is TGTGCCAGTAGTATAGGTGGGGGGGCCGGAGCAGATACGCAGTATTTT.

This chain uses TRBV30 with TRBJ1-5; no clear D gene. Trimming cost V 1 base and J 4 bases, with 11 bases left between them. There are 14 residues in the CDR3. Germline V gene lookup returns CDR1 GTSNPN and CDR2 SVGIG (reference sequence). CDR3 protein: CAWSGAAANQPQHF. Here the CDR3 DNA reads TGTGCCTGGAGTGGTGCGGCAGCGAATCAGCCCCAGCATTTT.

This chain uses TRBV19 with TRBJ1-2; tentatively, D is TRBD1 (5 bases). Germline values: CDR1 LNHDA, CDR2 SQIVND (reference sequence). V was shortened by 8 bases and J by 7 bases, with 26 bases between the two germline ends. This CDR3 spans 16 amino acids. The CDR3 loop reads CASSDPAADIFGGYTF. CDR3 DNA: TGTGCCAGTTCAGACCCCGCCGCGGACATTTTTGGTGGCTACACCTTC.

This clone was detected only once. This chain links TRBV5-5 with TRBJ2-3; 7 positions match TRBD1. Looked up from germline, CDR1 is SGHKS and CDR2 is YYEKEE (reference sequence). The CDR3 spans 15 residues. V shed 4 bases, J shed 1 base, and the junction held 6 bases outside the gene matches. CDR3 DNA sequence: TGTGCCAGCAGCGGGACAGAACGACGCACAGATACGCAGTATTTT. This gives the protein CASSGTERRTDTQYF.

The rearrangement links TRBV7-2 to TRBJ1-5, with TRBD1 matching 9 bases. This CDR3 is 15 amino acids long. Germline assignment: CDR1 SGHTA and CDR2 FQGNSA. The V and J ends lost 5 bases and 6 bases, in that order; junction bases with no gene match: 8. The CDR3 reads CASSKGTGQGQPQHF. CDR3 bases: TGTGCCAGCAGCAAAGGGACAGGGCAGGGTCAGCCCCAGCATTTT.

This rearrangement joins TRBV24-1 to TRBJ1-1; D gene uncertain. The CDR3 is made up of 15 amino acids. CDR1 KGHDR and CDR2 SFDVKD come from the germline V gene. V gave up 2 bases and J gave up 1 base, with 10 bases separating them. The CDR3: CATSDSTTGNTEAFF. The CDR3 nucleotides read TGTGCCACCAGTGATTCCACGACGGGGAACACTGAAGCTTTCTTT.

This clone was detected only once. The V and J genes are TRBV11-2 and TRBJ2-2; TRBD2 might be the D (5 bases). V was trimmed by 10 bases and J by 6 bases, leaving 18 bases between them. CDR1 is SGHAT, CDR2 FQNNGV, per germline. The CDR3 totals 14 residues. CDR3 sequence (DNA): TGTGCCACAGCGCGGGCCCGAGGGTCCGGGGAGCTGTTTTTT. Translating it yields CATARARGSGELFF.

The CDR3 DNA reads as TGTGCCAGCAGCTTAGATTGGGCAGGGCGGGGGACTGAAGCTTTCTTT. This encodes CASSLDWAGRGTEAFF. The V gene is TRBV11-2, the J gene TRBJ1-1; a weak D match, TRBD1 (5 bases). In germline, CDR1 is SGHAT, CDR2 FQNNGV. The CDR3 extends over 16 amino acids. Trimming cost V 0 bases and J 5 bases, with 16 bases left between them.

The chain recombines TRBV5-5 with TRBJ2-1, with a tentative D call TRBD2 (6 bases). With 5 bases removed from V and 5 bases from J, the gap between germline ends came to 17 bases. There are 15 residues in the CDR3. Germline assignment: CDR1 SGHKS and CDR2 YYEKEE (reference sequence). CDR3 sequence (DNA): TGTGCCAGCAGTCTGGCGGGACTCCGCGACAATGAGCAGTTCTTC. It codes for CASSLAGLRDNEQFF.

The count of this clone is one. The chain employs TRBV3-1 (or the pseudogene TRBV3-2) and TRBJ1-2; weak D call: TRBD1 (5 bases). The V gene's germline CDR1 is LGHDT and CDR2 YNNKEL (reference sequence). V was pared by 5 bases and J by 7 bases, with 20 bases between. This CDR3 contains 15 residues. This CDR3 is CASSTGGAGLSGYTF. CDR3 DNA: TGTGCCAGCAGCACGGGAGGGGCAGGCTTAAGTGGCTACACCTTC.

This chain connects TRBV5-6 to TRBJ2-5, with 7 bases aligning to TRBD2. With V trimmed by 0 bases and J by 2 bases, 10 bases remained unmatched. This CDR3 region has 17 residues. Per the germline V gene, CDR1 is SGHDT and CDR2 is YYEEEE. The CDR3 loop reads CASSLAGTGGWQETQYF. DNA for the CDR3: TGTGCCAGCAGCTTGGCAGGGACGGGGGGTTGGCAAGAGACCCAGTACTTC.

This clone has more than one count but fewer than ten. The chain is built from TRBV24-1 and TRBJ1-1; unclear D gene. CDR1 and CDR2 from the germline V gene are KGHDR and SFDVKD. V was pared by 10 bases and J by 0 bases, with 11 bases between. The CDR3 runs to 13 residues. The DNA of the CDR3 is TGTGCCACTGTGAACACCATGAACACTGAAGCTTTCTTT. Protein: CATVNTMNTEAFF.

The chain has TRBV3-1 (or the pseudogene TRBV3-2) and TRBJ1-2; D possibly corresponds to TRBD1 (5 bases). CDR3 size: 15 residues. CDR1 is LGHDT and CDR2 is YNNKEL in the germline V gene (reference sequence). Trimming removed 3 bases from V and 5 bases from J, with 16 bases in between. In nucleotides, the CDR3 is TGTGCCAGCAGCCACCCCGACAGTTCCCCTTATGGCTACACCTTC. Translating gives CASSHPDSSPYGYTF.

This clone was detected once. The J gene is TRBJ1-2, the V gene TRBV5-4; D unresolved. The CDR3 covers 16 residues. Trimming removed 7 bases at V and 3 bases at J, with 22 bases between. Germline V gene sequence: CDR1 SGHNT, CDR2 YYREEE (reference sequence). CDR3 in amino acids: CASGSKGTPEDYGYTF. In DNA form, the CDR3 reads TGTGCCAGCGGATCAAAGGGCACACCGGAGGACTATGGCTACACCTTC.

This chain uses TRBV9 with TRBJ1-3, with 9 positions matching TRBD1. Per germline, CDR1 SGDLS and CDR2 YYNGEE. This CDR3 region has 15 residues. Trimming removed 4 bases from V and 3 bases from J; junction bases left unmatched: 5. Written as DNA, the CDR3 is TGTGCCAGCAGCCTCGACAGGGGGTTTGGAAACACCATATATTTT. This codes for CASSLDRGFGNTIYF. Based on the CDR3 plus reference TRBV9 and TRBJ1-3, the full variable domain is DSGVTQTPKHLITATGQRVTLRCSPRSGDLSVYWYQQSLDQGLQFLIQYYNGEERAKGNILERFSAQQFPDLHSELNLSSLELGDSALYFCASSLDRGFGNTIYFGEGSWLTVV.

This chain joins TRBV6-1 and TRBJ1-1; D is possibly TRBD1 (5 bases). This CDR3 has 14 amino acids. V lost 0 bases and J 7 bases, leaving 12 bases between the germline ends. From germline, CDR1 is MNHNS and CDR2 SASEGT. The CDR3 here is CASSEAQGQGEAFF. The CDR3 nucleotides read TGTGCCAGCAGTGAAGCCCAAGGGCAGGGTGAAGCTTTCTTT.

The chain is built from TRBV7-3 and TRBJ2-4, with a tentative D call TRBD2 (5 bases). V was pared by 0 bases and J by 8 bases, with 17 bases between. CDR1 and CDR2 (germline): SGHTA, FQGTGA. CDR3 length equals 16 residues. The CDR3 region is CASSLTLGPPEDIQYF. The CDR3 DNA reads TGTGCCAGCAGCTTAACACTCGGACCCCCGGAGGACATTCAGTACTTC.

This chain uses TRBV7-3 with TRBJ2-1; TRBD2 might be the D (5 bases). This CDR3 is built from 14 residues. V dropped 1 base and J dropped 8 bases, with 12 bases sitting between them. Germline V CDR1 and CDR2: SGHTA, FQGTGA. The CDR3 DNA follows: TGTGCCAGCAGCTTAAGTAGCGTCCGGGATGAGCAGTTCTTC. The encoded protein is CASSLSSVRDEQFF.

The gene calls are TRBV18 and TRBJ2-2; D is unresolved. Per germline, CDR1 KGHSH and CDR2 LQKENI. V was clipped by 3 bases and J by 0 bases, with 11 bases between them. This CDR3 contains 16 residues. Here the CDR3 reads CASSPPNSPNTGELFF. The CDR3 coding sequence is TGTGCCAGCTCACCTCCGAACTCTCCGAACACCGGGGAGCTGTTTTTT.

This sequence joins TRBV7-8 and TRBJ2-4, with 8 bases that match TRBD2. This CDR3 has 16 amino acids. Germline values: CDR1 SGHVS, CDR2 FQNEAQ. J gave up 6 bases and V 0 bases, and 7 bases lay outside the gene matches. CDR3 amino acids: CASSLARYGGGNIQYF. The CDR3 DNA is TGTGCCAGCAGCTTAGCGCGGTACGGGGGGGGAAACATTCAGTACTTC.

This chain links TRBV29-1 with TRBJ1-2, with 8 bases lining up with TRBD1. This CDR3 region has 15 residues. Germline values: CDR1 SQVTM, CDR2 ANQGSEA. The V gene end was trimmed by 6 bases and the J gene end by 8 bases; junction bases not matched to a gene: 17. The CDR3 DNA reads TGCAGCGTCTCCGGCGGGCAGGGGGCGCTCGAGGGCTACACCTTC. It translates to CSVSGGQGALEGYTF.

The J gene is TRBJ1-1, the V gene TRBV9; 8 nucleotides match TRBD1. Germline V gene lookup returns CDR1 SGDLS and CDR2 YYNGEE. V was pared by 3 bases and J by 2 bases, with 3 bases of the junction left unmatched. The CDR3 is 14 amino acids. This CDR3 reads CASSAGTGNTEAFF. Written as DNA, the CDR3 is TGTGCCAGCAGCGCCGGGACAGGAAACACTGAAGCTTTCTTT.

The CDR3 region is CASRSGGNQETQYF. Written as DNA, the CDR3 is TGTGCCAGCAGAAGCGGGGGAAACCAAGAGACCCAGTACTTC. This chain joins TRBV28 and TRBJ2-5; TRBD2 matches at 8 bases. With 6 bases clipped from V and 0 bases from J, the junction kept 3 bases outside the gene matches. The CDR3 totals 14 residues. Germline V gene data show CDR1 as MDHEN and CDR2 as SYDVKM.

The rearrangement links TRBV19 to TRBJ1-5; no clear D gene. The V end was cut by 7 bases, the J end by 5 bases, with 21 bases between. CDR1 LNHDA and CDR2 SQIVND come from the germline V gene (reference sequence). This CDR3 contains 16 residues. In DNA, the CDR3 is TGTGCCAGTACCCCATTGAGAGGGAATATCGATCAGCCCCAGCATTTT. Translating gives CASTPLRGNIDQPQHF.